This record looks at one TCR beta chain sequence and its context. Methods used by the authors: Estimation of nucleated cell counts was performed using reference gene primer amplification. The repertoire was sequenced with immunoSEQ multiplex PCR; TCRdb's copy has only in-frame clones and lacks some. V and J calls and clone size are those listed in that table; D and trimming were worked out from the DNA. The table shows about 250,000 clones, with 75% to 90% occurring only once. Trimming left V 1 base short and J 0 bases short, with 10 bases between. There are 16 residues in the CDR3. Germline CDR1 SGHTA, CDR2 FQGTGA. This sample is part of a study of blood T cell repertoires in COVID-19. In the study overall: The study drew acute and convalescent COVID-19 samples from the United States, Italy and Spain. Sources were T cells, B-cell-depleted T cells, or PBMCs; the material itself was cDNA or gDNA.

Sequenced: peripheral blood. The rearrangement joins TRBV7-3 to TRBJ1-3; no clear D gene. This TCR was sampled from a young man with acute or convalescent COVID-19. CDR3 nucleotides: TGTGCCAGCAGCTTAAGGGGAGCCGGCTCTGGAAACACCATATATTTT. This encodes CASSLRGAGSGNTIYF.